This T cell receptor (beta chain) was identified during a study of blood T cell repertoires in COVID-19. Study background: Samples of COVID-19 (acute and convalescent) were obtained from the United States, Italy and Spain.

Germline CDR1 reads SGHVS; CDR2 reads FQNEAQ. The CDR3 sequence is 16 residues long. Germline trimming cut 6 bases from V and 7 bases from J; bases unmatched to any gene: 9. In the original processing: Counts of nucleated cells, estimated from reference gene primer amplification, were obtained. The assay was immunoSEQ multiplex PCR, and TCRdb's table has in-frame clones only and misses some. That table furnishes V, J and clone size, whereas the DNA furnished D and trimming. The table shows 120,000 or so clones, with around 86% occurring only once. The TCR sequence derives from an elderly man with active or convalescent COVID-19. Sequenced: peripheral blood. The chain is built from TRBV7-8 and TRBJ1-4; 12 bases are a match to TRBD1. The CDR3 reads CASRSGQGAFGEKLFF. The CDR3, as DNA: TGTGCCAGCAGATCGGGACAGGGGGCCTTTGGTGAAAAACTGTTTTTT.